This T cell receptor beta chain was identified during a study of T cell responses to AZD1222 COVID-19 vaccine. The CDR3 spans 13 residues. Germline loops: CDR1 MNHEY, CDR2 SVGAGI. The ends were cut back, 6 bases at V and 7 bases at J, with 13 bases in the middle. Study results and caveats: The donor cohort was predominantly white British with a female majority, and clonal diversity may have been underestimated. Reportedly, nearly half the spike-specific TCRs target unmutated variant regions. Just six or seven AZD1222 recipients tested seropositive at baseline. Receipt of two AZD1222 doses was followed by a rise in Spike-specific TCR breadth and depth.

A remark on this clone: Antigen specificity is unknown.

The assay was immunoSEQ multiplex PCR, and TCRdb's table has in-frame clones only and misses some. The repertoire has approximately 270,000 clones, almost 95% of them found once; the top ten carry less than 0.6%. Material: peripheral blood, obtained 28 days after the second AZD1222 dose. This TCR was sampled from an adult who received the AZD1222 COVID-19 vaccine. The chain employs TRBV6-5 and TRBJ1-5, with D perhaps TRBD1 (5 bases). Here the CDR3 reads CASRETVQQPQHF. The DNA for the CDR3 is TGTGCCAGCAGAGAGACAGTTCAGCAGCCCCAGCATTTT.